The 20 T cell receptor beta chains given below trace back to one sample, sequenced in a study of blood T cell repertoires in COVID-19. Using immunoSEQ multiplex PCR, the repertoire was profiled, and TCRdb retains in-frame clones only, with some absent. The data show 100,000 to 150,000 clones, approximately 82% seen once. The material sequenced was peripheral blood. These receptors originate from a woman between 45 and 65 years old with acute or convalescent COVID-19.

This clone was found once. The V and J genes are TRBV2 and TRBJ1-2, with 8 bases identical to TRBD1. The CDR3 is 14 residues long. CDR1 and CDR2 (germline): SNHLY, FYNNEI. Trimming at V came to 8 bases and at J to 8 bases, leaving 13 bases not matched to a gene. The CDR3, as DNA: TGTGCCAGCCATACCTCGACAGGGGTGGACGGCTACACCTTC. As protein: CASHTSTGVDGYTF.

This chain connects TRBV5-1 to TRBJ2-3; 7 nucleotides match TRBD2. This CDR3 has 15 amino acids. Germline V gene sequence: CDR1 SGHRS, CDR2 YFSETQ. V lost 1 base and J lost 0; bases outside the gene matches: 2. CDR3 bases: TGCGCCAGCAGCTTGCGGGGGGTCAGCACAGATACGCAGTATTTT. Translation: CASSLRGVSTDTQYF.

The table lists this clone with a few counts. The chain combines TRBV12-3 or TRBV12-4 with TRBJ1-2; D gene ambiguous. With 6 bases removed from V and 6 bases from J, the gap between germline ends came to 14 bases. The CDR3 loop spans 13 amino acids. This CDR3 is CASSLAGVNGYTF. CDR3 DNA sequence: TGTGCCAGCAGCCTGGCCGGGGTTAATGGCTACACCTTC.

This chain links TRBV28 with TRBJ2-7, with D perhaps TRBD2 (6 bases). The germline V and J ends were trimmed by 5 bases and 5 bases, with 25 bases remaining between them. Per the germline V gene, CDR1 is MDHEN and CDR2 is SYDVKM. The CDR3 runs to 17 residues. In nucleotides, the CDR3 is TGTGCCAGCAGTCCCGATTCTCTCGGGAGCTTCCCCCACGAGCAGTACTTC. Residues: CASSPDSLGSFPHEQYF.

The V call is TRBV6-4, the J call TRBJ2-7, with D possibly TRBD1 on 6 matching bases. V lost 2 bases, J lost 3 bases, and 20 bases lay in between. Germline CDR1 is MRHNA and CDR2 is SNTAGT. The CDR3 runs to 17 residues. CDR3 DNA sequence: TGTGCCAGCAGTGACCAAAAGAAGAAGGACAGCCGCTACGAGCAGTACTTC. This encodes CASSDQKKKDSRYEQYF.

The V gene is TRBV28, the J gene TRBJ2-5, with 10 bases that match TRBD1. Germline CDR1 MDHEN, CDR2 SYDVKM. This CDR3 is built from 16 residues. V gave up 2 bases and J gave up 4 bases; unmatched junction bases: 7. CDR3 protein: CASSLAGTGEGETQYF. CDR3 nucleotides: TGTGCCAGCAGTTTAGCCGGGACAGGGGAGGGAGAGACCCAGTACTTC.

The chain joins TRBV7-8 to TRBJ1-5, with TRBD1 matching over 9 bases. There are 17 residues in the CDR3. CDR1 SGHVS and CDR2 FQNEAQ come from the germline V gene. J gave up 2 bases and V 6 bases, and 11 bases lay outside the gene matches. The CDR3 loop is CASSGQGRPLGNQPQHF. Written as DNA, the CDR3 is TGTGCCAGCAGTGGACAGGGGAGGCCTCTCGGCAATCAGCCCCAGCATTTT.

J is TRBJ2-1 and V is TRBV5-1; 10 nucleotides agree with TRBD2. The CDR3 runs 14 residues. Germline-derived CDR1 and CDR2 are SGHRS and YFSETQ. The V and J ends lost 7 bases and 3 bases, in that order; junction bases with no gene match: 4. This CDR3 is CASAPSGSYNEQFF. The CDR3 DNA sequence: TGCGCCAGCGCACCTAGCGGGAGCTACAATGAGCAGTTCTTC.

The J gene is TRBJ1-2, the V gene TRBV28, with D hard to call. CDR3 length: 13 amino acids. The V end was cut by 7 bases, the J end by 1 base, with 10 bases between. The germline V gene has CDR1 MDHEN and CDR2 SYDVKM. The CDR3 DNA is TGTGCCAGCATTCCCCCGGGTAACTATGGCTACACCTTC. Encoded protein: CASIPPGNYGYTF.

The rearrangement links TRBV4-2 to TRBJ2-1; D may be TRBD2 (6 bases). Trimming shortened V by 4 bases and J by 4 bases, and 14 bases separated the two germline ends. The CDR3 length is 15 residues. The germline CDR1 and CDR2 sequences are LGHNA and YNFKEQ. The CDR3 bases are TGTGCCAGCAGCCTACTAGCTGCTAATTACAATGAGCAGTTCTTC. Translating gives CASSLLAANYNEQFF.

V gene TRBV2 combines with J gene TRBJ1-5, with 8 bases that match TRBD1. This CDR3 comprises 15 residues. Germline assignment: CDR1 SNHLY and CDR2 FYNNEI. J gave up 0 bases and V 6 bases, and 4 bases lay outside the gene matches. The CDR3 loop is CASRTGTGSNQPQHF. The CDR3 DNA reads TGTGCCAGCAGAACCGGGACAGGTAGCAATCAGCCCCAGCATTTT.

The CDR3 region is CASGRGGTNEKLFF. The CDR3 nucleotides read TGTGCCAGCGGGAGGGGAGGAACTAATGAAAAACTGTTTTTT. The chain uses TRBV28 and TRBJ1-4; D may be TRBD1 (5 bases). From germline, CDR1 is MDHEN and CDR2 SYDVKM. V was cut by 8 bases and J by 1 base, with 11 bases left in between. The CDR3 has 14 residues. The full variable domain, its missing parts supplied by reference TRBV28 and TRBJ1-4, is DVKVTQSSRYLVKRTGEKVFLECVQDMDHENMFWYRQDPGLGLRLIYFSYDVKMKEKGDIPEGYSVSREKKERFSLILESASTNQTSMYLCASGRGGTNEKLFFGSGTQLSVL.

The chain employs TRBV7-2 and TRBJ2-3, with no clear D. The CDR3 is 15 amino acids. Trimming left V 6 bases short and J 0 bases short, with 13 bases between. Germline V gene data show CDR1 as SGHTA and CDR2 as FQGNSA. CDR3 bases: TGTGCCAGCAGGTTTAACGGGTTGAGCACAGATACGCAGTATTTT. As protein: CASRFNGLSTDTQYF. Full variable domain (rest looked up from reference TRBV7-2 and TRBJ2-3): GAGVSQSPSNKVTEKGKDVELRCDPISGHTALYWYRQSLGQGLEFLIYFQGNSAPDKSGLPSDRFSAERTGGSVSTLTIQRTQQEDSAVYLCASRFNGLSTDTQYFGPGTRLTVL.

A remark on this clone: A junction end diverges from the germline sequence, so it may reflect a read error. The chain carries TRBV7-7 and TRBJ1-4; D unclear. The CDR3 consists of 13 residues. The germline CDR1 and CDR2 sequences are SSHAT and FNYEAQ (reference sequence). The CDR3 here is CASSFSPNEKLFF. CDR3 bases: TGTGCTAGCAGCTTTAGTCCGAATGAAAAACTGTTTTTT.

V gene TRBV28 combines with J gene TRBJ1-2; D gene ambiguous. The CDR3 extends over 13 amino acids. CDR1 is MDHEN, CDR2 SYDVKM, per germline. V lost 2 bases and J 1 base, leaving 5 bases between the germline ends. The CDR3 DNA reads as TGTGCCAGCAGTTTACAGATTAACTATGGCTACACCTTC. Its translation: CASSLQINYGYTF.

The V gene is TRBV7-2, the J gene TRBJ2-7, with TRBD2 as a possible D gene (5 bases). The germline V and J ends were trimmed by 5 bases and 2 bases, with 10 bases remaining between them. The CDR3 consists of 13 residues. Germline CDR1 reads SGHTA; CDR2 reads FQGNSA. The CDR3 region has the DNA TGTGCCAGCAGCAGGAGCGGTGCCTACGAGCAGTACTTC. It is translated as CASSRSGAYEQYF.

The chain uses TRBV21-1 and TRBJ1-5; TRBD1 was called by the table and not checked on the DNA. TRBV21-1 is described as a pseudogene. The CDR3 spans 16 residues. CDR3 amino acids: CASSKEVTGGTQPQHF. DNA of the CDR3: TGTGCCAGCAGCAAAGAGGTTACAGGGGGTACCCAGCCCCAGCATTTT.

This sequence joins TRBV6-5 and TRBJ2-3, with D perhaps TRBD1 (5 bases). Germline CDR1 reads MNHEY; CDR2 reads SVGAGI. V shed 6 bases and J shed 2 bases, with 12 bases lying between them. The CDR3 spans 14 residues. CDR3 protein: CASSRDSFTDTQYF. CDR3 DNA: TGTGCCAGCAGCCGAGACAGCTTCACAGATACGCAGTATTTT.

V is TRBV5-4 and J is TRBJ2-3, with 8 positions matching TRBD2. The V and J ends lost 0 bases and 0 bases, in that order; junction bases with no gene match: 3. CDR1 and CDR2 from the germline V gene are SGHNT and YYREEE (reference sequence). CDR3 length: 16 residues. The CDR3, as DNA: TGTGCCAGCAGCTTGGGAGCGGGAGTAAGCACAGATACGCAGTATTTT. It yields the protein CASSLGAGVSTDTQYF. Filled out from reference TRBV5-4 and TRBJ2-3, the complete variable domain reads ETGVTQSPTHLIKTRGQQVTLRCSSQSGHNTVSWYQQALGQGPQFIFQYYREEENGRGNFPPRFSGLQFPNYSSELNVNALELDDSALYLCASSLGAGVSTDTQYFGPGTRLTVL.

The rearrangement links TRBV19 to TRBJ1-5, with D perhaps matching TRBD1 (6 bases). Germline V gene sequence: CDR1 LNHDA, CDR2 SQIVND (reference sequence). The CDR3 sequence is 18 residues long. Between the trimmed V and J ends, which lost 4 bases and 3 bases, there was a span of 22 bases. The CDR3 region has the DNA TGTGCCAGTAGTAAAAAGTTAACAGGGCTCCTTAACAATCAGCCCCAGCATTTT. This sequence encodes CASSKKLTGLLNNQPQHF.